The clone carrying this T cell receptor beta chain was counted a few times. These data are taken from a study of regulatory T cells in long-lasting Graves disease. In the study overall: The study enrolled newly diagnosed Graves' patients on antithyroid drugs under 3 months.

This sample's time point: newly diagnosed GD, antithyroid drugs for less than 3 months. Construction of the TCR library relied on RNA isolated from PBMCs. Arm-PCR of CDR3 regions and iRepertoire HTBI primers were used to build TCR beta libraries. TCRdb processed the multiplex PCR reads anew with MiXCR; each CDR3 protein has one entry. Here the sample spans more than 350,000 distinct CDR3 sequences, about 15% being singletons. These data also featured in a second study, about T cells in Graves' hyperthyroidism and ophthalmopathy.

This material consisted of peripheral blood mononuclear cells (PBMCs), taken at new diagnosis, from a patient treated with antithyroid drugs. The source is a woman younger than 45 with Graves disease.

The CDR3: CASSHSEFF. The CDR3 nucleotides read TGTGCCAGCAGCCACTCCGAGTTCTTC. The rearrangement uses TRBV14 and TRBJ2-1; D is unresolved. Germline CDR1 and CDR2: SGHDN and FVKESK. CDR3 length equals 9 residues. V lost 3 bases, J lost 14 bases, and 5 bases lay in between.